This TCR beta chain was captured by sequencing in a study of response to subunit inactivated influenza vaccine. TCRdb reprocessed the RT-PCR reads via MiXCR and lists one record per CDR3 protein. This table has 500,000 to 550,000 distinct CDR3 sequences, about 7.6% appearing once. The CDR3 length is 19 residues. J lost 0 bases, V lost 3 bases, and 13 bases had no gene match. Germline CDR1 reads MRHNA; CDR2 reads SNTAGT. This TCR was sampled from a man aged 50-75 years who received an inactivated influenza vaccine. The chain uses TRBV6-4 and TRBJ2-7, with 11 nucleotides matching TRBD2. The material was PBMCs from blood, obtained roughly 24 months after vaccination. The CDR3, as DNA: TGTGCCAGCAGTGATCGGGAGCCTAGCGGGAGGTCCTACTCCTACGAGCAGTACTTC. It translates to CASSDREPSGRSYSYEQYF.